This T cell receptor beta chain was obtained from a study of molecular identifiers for immune sequencing clone quantification. It was with previously described methods and listed TCR primers that bulk TCR libraries were made. TCRdb re-analysed the PCR reads in MiXCR, keeping a single row per CDR3 protein. The data contain more than 250,000 distinct CDR3 sequences, about 20% of them seen just once; the ten biggest clones take up approximately 0.8%. The trim removed 1 base at V and 0 bases at J, leaving 6 bases unmatched. The CDR3 runs 17 residues. Germline CDR1 and CDR2: LGHDT and YNNKEL (reference sequence).

The sequence derives from a human donor in good health. Some libraries in this study had Jurkat cell RNA spiked in. Source material: naive CD8+ T cells from blood, with Jurkat cell RNA spiked in. Documented subset: FACS-sorted CD8+CD4-CCR7+CD45RA+ naive T cells. The chain is built from TRBV3-1 and TRBJ2-4; 7 bases agree with TRBD2. CDR3 bases: TGTGCCAGCAGCCAAGTGGGGGAGGGATTAGCCAAAAACATTCAGTACTTC. Encoded protein: CASSQVGEGLAKNIQYF.